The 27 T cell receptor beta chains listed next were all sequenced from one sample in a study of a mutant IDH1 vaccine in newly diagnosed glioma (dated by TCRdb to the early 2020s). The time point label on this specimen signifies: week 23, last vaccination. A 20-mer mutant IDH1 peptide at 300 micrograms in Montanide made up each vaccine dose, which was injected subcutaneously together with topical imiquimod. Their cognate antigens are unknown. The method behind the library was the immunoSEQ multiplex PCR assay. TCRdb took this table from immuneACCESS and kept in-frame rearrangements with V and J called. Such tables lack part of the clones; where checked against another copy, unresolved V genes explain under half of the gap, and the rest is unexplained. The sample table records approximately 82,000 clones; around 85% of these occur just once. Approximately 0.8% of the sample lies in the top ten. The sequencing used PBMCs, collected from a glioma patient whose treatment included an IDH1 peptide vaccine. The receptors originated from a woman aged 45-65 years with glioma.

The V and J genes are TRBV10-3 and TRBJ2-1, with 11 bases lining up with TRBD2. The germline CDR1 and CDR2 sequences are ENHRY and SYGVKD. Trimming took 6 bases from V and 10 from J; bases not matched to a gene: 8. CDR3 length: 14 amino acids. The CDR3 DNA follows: TGTGCCATCAGCCGACTAGCGGGGAGGGAGGAGCAGTTCTTC. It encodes CAISRLAGREEQFF.

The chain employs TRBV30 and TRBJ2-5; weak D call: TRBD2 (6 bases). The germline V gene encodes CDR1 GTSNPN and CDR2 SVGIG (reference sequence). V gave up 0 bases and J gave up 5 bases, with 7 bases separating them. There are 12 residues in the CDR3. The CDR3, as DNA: TGTGCCTGGAGTGTACTAGCTGAGACCCAGTACTTC. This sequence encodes CAWSVLAETQYF. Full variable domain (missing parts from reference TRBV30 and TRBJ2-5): SQTIHQWPATLVQPVGSPLSLECTVEGTSNPNLYWYRQAAGRGLQLLFYSVGIGQISSEVPQNLSASRPQDRQFILSSKKLLLSDSGFYLCAWSVLAETQYFGPGTRLLVL.

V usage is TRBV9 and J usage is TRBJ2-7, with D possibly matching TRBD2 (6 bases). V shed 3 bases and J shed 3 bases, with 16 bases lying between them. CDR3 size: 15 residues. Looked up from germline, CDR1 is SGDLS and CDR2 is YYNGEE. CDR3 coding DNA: TGTGCCAGCAGCGAATGGGACGGGACTCGCTACGAGCAGTACTTC. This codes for CASSEWDGTRYEQYF.

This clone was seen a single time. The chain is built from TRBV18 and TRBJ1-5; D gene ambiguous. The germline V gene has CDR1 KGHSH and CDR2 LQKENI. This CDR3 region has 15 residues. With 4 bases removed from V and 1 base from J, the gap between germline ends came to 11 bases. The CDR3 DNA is TGTGCCAGCTCACTGTCCCAGAACAGCAATCAGCCCCAGCATTTT. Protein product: CASSLSQNSNQPQHF.

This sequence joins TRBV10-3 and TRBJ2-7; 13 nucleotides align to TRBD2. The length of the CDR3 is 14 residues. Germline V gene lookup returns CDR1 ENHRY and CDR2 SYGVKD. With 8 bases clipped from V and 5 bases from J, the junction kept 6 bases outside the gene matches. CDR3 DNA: TGTGCCATCGGACTAGCGGGAGTCATCCACGAGCAGTACTTC. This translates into CAIGLAGVIHEQYF.

The DNA for the CDR3 is TGCGCCAGCAGCCAAGATCCCCACAGGGGGCGACCAGCTAACTATGGCTACACCTTC. Translating it yields CASSQDPHRGRPANYGYTF. The rearrangement joins TRBV4-1 to TRBJ1-2; 9 positions agree with TRBD1. The J segment lost 0 bases and the V segment lost 0 bases, leaving 11 bases of the junction unmatched. The CDR3 runs to 19 residues. The germline CDR1 and CDR2 sequences are MGHRA and YSYEKL.

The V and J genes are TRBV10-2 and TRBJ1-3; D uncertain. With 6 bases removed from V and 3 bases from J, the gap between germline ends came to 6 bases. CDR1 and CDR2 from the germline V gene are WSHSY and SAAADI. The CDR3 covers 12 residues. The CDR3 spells CASREVGNTIYF. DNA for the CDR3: TGCGCCAGCAGAGAGGTTGGAAACACCATATATTTT.

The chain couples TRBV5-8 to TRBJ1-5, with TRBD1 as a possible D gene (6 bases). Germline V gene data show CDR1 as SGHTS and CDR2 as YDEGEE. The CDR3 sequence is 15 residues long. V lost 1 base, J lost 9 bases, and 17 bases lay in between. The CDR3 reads CASSLRGGSPWPQHF. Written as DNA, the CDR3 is TGTGCCAGCAGCTTGAGGGGGGGGTCTCCCTGGCCCCAGCATTTT.

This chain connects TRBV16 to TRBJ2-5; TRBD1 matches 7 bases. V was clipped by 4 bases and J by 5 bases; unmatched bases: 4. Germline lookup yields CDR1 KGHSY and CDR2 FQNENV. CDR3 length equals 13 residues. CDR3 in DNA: TGTGCCAGCAGCCTCGACAGGGCGGAGACCCAGTACTTC. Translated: CASSLDRAETQYF.

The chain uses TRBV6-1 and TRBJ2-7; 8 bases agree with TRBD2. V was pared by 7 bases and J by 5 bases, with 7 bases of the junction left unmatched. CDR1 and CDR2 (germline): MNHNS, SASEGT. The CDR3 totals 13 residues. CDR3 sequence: CASIRRGVNEQYF. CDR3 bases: TGTGCCAGCATCCGGCGGGGGGTTAACGAGCAGTACTTC.

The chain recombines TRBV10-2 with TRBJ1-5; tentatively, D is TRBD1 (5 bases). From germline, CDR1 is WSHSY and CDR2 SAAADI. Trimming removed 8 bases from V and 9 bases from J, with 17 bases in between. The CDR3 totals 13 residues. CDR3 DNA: TGCGCCAGCGGGTCGCGGGGGTTAGGGCCCCAGCATTTT. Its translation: CASGSRGLGPQHF.

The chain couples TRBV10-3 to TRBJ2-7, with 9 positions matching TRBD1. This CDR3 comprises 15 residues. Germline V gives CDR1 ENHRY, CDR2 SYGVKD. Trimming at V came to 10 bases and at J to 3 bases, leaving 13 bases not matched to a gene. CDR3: CATEAGTGSLYEQYF. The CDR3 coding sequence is TGTGCCACCGAGGCTGGGACAGGGAGCCTCTACGAGCAGTACTTC.

The CDR3 reads CAWSGYRGDEQFF. CDR3 nucleotide sequence: TGTGCCTGGAGTGGATACAGGGGCGATGAGCAGTTCTTC. The J gene is TRBJ2-1, the V gene TRBV30, with 7 bases fitting TRBD1. J gave up 8 bases and V 1 base, and 5 bases lay outside the gene matches. This CDR3 has 13 residues. Germline values: CDR1 GTSNPN, CDR2 SVGIG (reference sequence).

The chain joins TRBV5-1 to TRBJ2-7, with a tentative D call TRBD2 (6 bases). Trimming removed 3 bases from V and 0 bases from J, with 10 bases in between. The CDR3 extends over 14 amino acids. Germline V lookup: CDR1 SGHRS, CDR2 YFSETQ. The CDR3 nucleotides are TGCGCCAGCAGCTGGGGGGTCGCCTCCTACGAGCAGTACTTC. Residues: CASSWGVASYEQYF.

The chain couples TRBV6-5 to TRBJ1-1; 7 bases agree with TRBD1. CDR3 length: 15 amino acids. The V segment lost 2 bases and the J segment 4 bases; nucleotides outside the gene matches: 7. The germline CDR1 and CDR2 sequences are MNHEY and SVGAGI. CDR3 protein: CASSYAPQGTTEAFF. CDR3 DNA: TGTGCCAGCAGTTACGCCCCACAGGGGACCACTGAAGCTTTCTTT.

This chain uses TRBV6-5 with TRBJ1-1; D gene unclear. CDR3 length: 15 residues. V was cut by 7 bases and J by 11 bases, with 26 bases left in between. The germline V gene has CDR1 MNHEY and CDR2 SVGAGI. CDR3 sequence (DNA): TGTGCCAGCATCCCTACCGACTATACCGCCTTTGGGGCTTTCTTT. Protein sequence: CASIPTDYTAFGAFF.

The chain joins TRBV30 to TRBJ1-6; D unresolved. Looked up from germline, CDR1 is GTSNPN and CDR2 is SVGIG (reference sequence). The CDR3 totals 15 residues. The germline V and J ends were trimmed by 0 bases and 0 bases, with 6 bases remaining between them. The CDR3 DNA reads TGTGCCTGGAGTGTGGCAAGCTCCTATAATTCACCCCTCCACTTT. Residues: CAWSVASSYNSPLHF.

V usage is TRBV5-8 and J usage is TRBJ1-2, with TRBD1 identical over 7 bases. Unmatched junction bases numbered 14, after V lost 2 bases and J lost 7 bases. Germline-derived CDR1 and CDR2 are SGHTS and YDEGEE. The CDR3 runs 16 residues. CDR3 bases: TGTGCCAGCAGCTTCGAGACAGGGATGGTCCGAGCTGGCTACACCTTC. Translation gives CASSFETGMVRAGYTF.

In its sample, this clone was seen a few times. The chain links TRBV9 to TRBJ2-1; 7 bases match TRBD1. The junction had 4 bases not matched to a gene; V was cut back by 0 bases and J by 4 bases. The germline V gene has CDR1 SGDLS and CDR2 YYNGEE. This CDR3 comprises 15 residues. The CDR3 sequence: CASSVGGGEYNEQFF. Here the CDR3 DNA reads TGTGCCAGCAGCGTAGGAGGGGGCGAGTACAATGAGCAGTTCTTC.

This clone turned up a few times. The CDR3 loop is CASTAGNMNTEAFF. CDR3 DNA sequence: TGCGCCAGCACGGCAGGGAACATGAACACTGAAGCTTTCTTT. V usage is TRBV5-1 and J usage is TRBJ1-1; D might be TRBD1 (5 bases). V was shortened by 6 bases and J by 0 bases, with 12 bases between the two germline ends. Looked up from germline, CDR1 is SGHRS and CDR2 is YFSETQ. There are 14 residues in the CDR3.

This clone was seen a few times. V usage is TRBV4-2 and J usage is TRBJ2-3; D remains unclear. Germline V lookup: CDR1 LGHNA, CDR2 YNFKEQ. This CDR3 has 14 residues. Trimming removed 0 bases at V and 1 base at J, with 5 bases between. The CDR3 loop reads CASSQERRTDTQYF. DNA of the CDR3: TGTGCCAGCAGCCAAGAGAGGCGCACAGATACGCAGTATTTT.

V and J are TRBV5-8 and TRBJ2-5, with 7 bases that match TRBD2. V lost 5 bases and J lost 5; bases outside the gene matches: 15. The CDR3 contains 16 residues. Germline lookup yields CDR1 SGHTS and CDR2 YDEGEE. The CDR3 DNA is TGTGCCAGCAGTTCCCCCCGCGGGAGTCTCTGGGAGACCCAGTACTTC. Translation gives CASSSPRGSLWETQYF.

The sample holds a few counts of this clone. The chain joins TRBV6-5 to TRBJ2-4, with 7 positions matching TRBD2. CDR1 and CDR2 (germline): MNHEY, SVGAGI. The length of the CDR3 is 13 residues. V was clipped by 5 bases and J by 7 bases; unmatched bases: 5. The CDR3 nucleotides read TGTGCCAGCAGTATGACTAGCTTCAACATTCAGTACTTC. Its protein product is CASSMTSFNIQYF.

The CDR3 sequence: CASSVGQTVYGYTF. For the CDR3, the DNA is TGTGCCAGCAGCGTCGGACAGACTGTCTATGGCTACACCTTC. The rearrangement joins TRBV9 to TRBJ1-2; D is possibly TRBD1 (6 bases). The CDR3 spans 14 residues. Trimming removed 2 bases from V and 4 bases from J, with 12 bases in between. Germline CDR1 is SGDLS and CDR2 is YYNGEE.

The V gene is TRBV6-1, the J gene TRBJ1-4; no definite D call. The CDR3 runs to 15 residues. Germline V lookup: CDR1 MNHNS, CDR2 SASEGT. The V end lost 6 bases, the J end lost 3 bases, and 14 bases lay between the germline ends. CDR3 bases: TGTGCCAGCAGGAGCCCTAGTGACGCTAATGAAAAACTGTTTTTT. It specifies CASRSPSDANEKLFF.

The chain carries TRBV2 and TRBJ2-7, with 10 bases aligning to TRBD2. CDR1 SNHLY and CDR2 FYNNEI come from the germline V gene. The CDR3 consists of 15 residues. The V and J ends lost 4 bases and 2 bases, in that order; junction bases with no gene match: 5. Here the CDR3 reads CASSVDLAGAYEQYF. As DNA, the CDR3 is TGTGCCAGCAGTGTGGATCTAGCGGGAGCCTACGAGCAGTACTTC.

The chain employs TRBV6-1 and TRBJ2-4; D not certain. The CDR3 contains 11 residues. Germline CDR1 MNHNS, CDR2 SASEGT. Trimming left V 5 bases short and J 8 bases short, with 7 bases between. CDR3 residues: CASSFIHIQYF. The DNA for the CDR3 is TGTGCCAGCAGTTTCATTCACATTCAGTACTTC.